The 15 T cell receptor beta chains below come from one sample, sequenced in a study of shared clonotypes between healthy human individuals. TCRdb's table, derived via immunoSEQ multiplex PCR, lists solely in-frame clones and lacks some. The sample includes 2 million or so clones, roughly 96% of them seen just once. The specimen was naive CD4+ T cells sorted from blood. Indicated subset: CD45RA+ positively selected. Every receptor here comes from a man between 18 and 29 years old in good health.

As for this clone: Other DNA sequences within the sample encode an identical CDR3. V gene TRBV18 combines with J gene TRBJ2-7; 7 positions match TRBD1. Germline V gene data show CDR1 as KGHSH and CDR2 as LQKENI. The CDR3 loop spans 12 amino acids. With V trimmed by 6 bases and J by 5 bases, 4 bases remained unmatched. CDR3 coding DNA: TGTGCCAGCTCCCGACAGGGTGACGAGCAGTACTTC. Encoded protein: CASSRQGDEQYF.

The rearrangement uses TRBV10-3 and TRBJ2-3; 12 bases are shared with TRBD2. This CDR3 is built from 16 residues. The V gene's germline CDR1 is ENHRY and CDR2 SYGVKD. The J segment lost 3 bases and the V segment lost 5 bases, leaving 6 bases of the junction unmatched. CDR3 in DNA: TGTGCCATCAGTACGACTAGCGGGAGCCCTACAGATACGCAGTATTTT. This codes for CAISTTSGSPTDTQYF.

V and J are TRBV28 and TRBJ2-7, with 10 nucleotides matching TRBD1. Germline V gene sequence: CDR1 MDHEN, CDR2 SYDVKM. The CDR3 is made up of 14 amino acids. The V segment lost 4 bases and the J segment 2 bases; nucleotides outside the gene matches: 2. CDR3 sequence: CASSWTGGAYEQYF. The CDR3 bases are TGTGCCAGCAGTTGGACAGGGGGAGCCTACGAGCAGTACTTC.

The chain carries TRBV7-2 and TRBJ2-7, with 9 bases lining up with TRBD1. After removal of 5 bases from V and 2 bases from J, the junction contained 7 bases not matched to a gene. The CDR3 totals 15 residues. In germline, CDR1 is SGHTA, CDR2 FQGNSA. CDR3 DNA sequence: TGTGCCAGCAGCCCTGGACAGGGGCTAGCCTACGAGCAGTACTTC. Its protein product is CASSPGQGLAYEQYF.

Turning to this clone: Different DNA sequences within this sample yield the same CDR3. CDR3 residues: CASSWTENTEAFF. In DNA, the CDR3 is TGTGCCAGCAGCTGGACGGAGAACACTGAAGCTTTCTTT. The gene calls are TRBV7-9 and TRBJ1-1; D gene ambiguous. CDR3 length: 13 residues. Trimming cost V 4 bases and J 1 base, with 7 bases left between them. Germline assignment: CDR1 SEHNR and CDR2 FQNEAQ (reference sequence).

V usage is TRBV11-2 and J usage is TRBJ1-1; D gene uncertain. Between the trimmed V and J ends, which lost 3 bases and 10 bases, there was a span of 9 bases. The CDR3 is 11 residues long. Germline values: CDR1 SGHAT, CDR2 FQNNGV. CDR3 region: CASSLALGAFF. In DNA, the CDR3 is TGTGCCAGCAGCTTGGCACTGGGAGCTTTCTTT.

In this sample, this clone turned up once. The chain links TRBV11-3 to TRBJ2-3; the D gene could be TRBD1 or TRBD2 (5 bases each). Trimming removed 1 base from V and 6 bases from J, with 17 bases in between. The germline V gene has CDR1 SGHNT and CDR2 YENEEA. The length of the CDR3 is 16 residues. The CDR3 is CASSLAGLSGADTQYF. Here the CDR3 DNA reads TGTGCCAGCAGCTTAGCTGGCCTGTCCGGGGCGGATACGCAGTATTTT.

The chain carries TRBV5-1 and TRBJ1-4, with D perhaps TRBD1 (6 bases). V was clipped by 7 bases and J by 8 bases, with 12 bases between them. Per germline, CDR1 SGHRS and CDR2 YFSETQ. The CDR3 runs 12 residues. CDR3 bases: TGCGCCAGCCGACAGGAAAGCGAAAAACTGTTTTTT. This gives the protein CASRQESEKLFF. Drawing the rest from reference TRBV5-1 and TRBJ1-4, the complete variable domain is KAGVTQTPRYLIKTRGQQVTLSCSPISGHRSVSWYQQTPGQGLQFLFEYFSETQRNKGNFPGRFSGRQFSNSRSEMNVSTLELGDSALYLCASRQESEKLFFGSGTQLSVL.

The chain employs TRBV2 and TRBJ1-1; maybe TRBD1 (5 bases). The CDR3 sequence is 13 residues long. Germline V CDR1 and CDR2: SNHLY, FYNNEI. The V gene lost 6 bases and the J gene lost 6 bases, with 14 bases spanning the gap. As DNA, the CDR3 is TGTGCCAGCAGATTACGGCAGGGTCCTGAAGCTTTCTTT. Amino acid sequence: CASRLRQGPEAFF.

J is TRBJ2-7 and V is TRBV6-4; 7 positions match TRBD1. Germline V CDR1 and CDR2: MRHNA, SNTAGT. V dropped 3 bases and J dropped 0; count of bases not matched to a gene: 11. The CDR3 is 17 amino acids. The CDR3 is CASSEPHGTDSSYEQYF. In DNA form, the CDR3 reads TGTGCCAGCAGTGAACCCCACGGGACAGATAGCTCCTACGAGCAGTACTTC.

The V gene is TRBV5-6, the J gene TRBJ2-4, with a tentative D call TRBD1 (6 bases). Trimming cost V 5 bases and J 2 bases, with 11 bases left between them. Germline loops: CDR1 SGHDT, CDR2 YYEEEE. CDR3 length: 14 amino acids. The CDR3 loop is CASSPQGPKNIQYF. CDR3 nucleotide sequence: TGTGCCAGCAGTCCCCAGGGGCCCAAAAACATTCAGTACTTC. The complete variable domain, with remaining parts taken from reference TRBV5-6 and TRBJ2-4, reads DAGVTQSPTHLIKTRGQQVTLRCSPKSGHDTVSWYQQALGQGPQFIFQYYEEEERQRGNFPDRFSGHQFPNYSSELNVNALLLGDSALYLCASSPQGPKNIQYFGAGTRLSVL.

The chain couples TRBV25-1 to TRBJ1-3; 9 bases fit TRBD1. This CDR3 contains 14 residues. The germline gives CDR1 MGHDK, CDR2 SYGVNS. The J segment lost 2 bases and the V segment lost 5 bases, leaving 1 base of the junction unmatched. CDR3: CASSRQGAGNTIYF. The CDR3 DNA reads TGTGCCAGCAGTCGACAGGGGGCTGGAAACACCATATATTTT.

On this clone: Possible read error: a much larger clone is one base away. The CDR3 DNA follows: TGTGCCAGCAGTTTATCAGGGTTTAATTCACCCCTCCACTTT. Its translation is CASSLSGFNSPLHF. The chain has TRBV28 and TRBJ1-6, with D possibly TRBD1 on 5 matching bases. The V gene lost 1 base and the J gene lost 6 bases, with 7 bases spanning the gap. CDR1 is MDHEN and CDR2 is SYDVKM in the germline V gene. The CDR3 is 14 residues long.

The chain is built from TRBV4-3 and TRBJ1-2; 7 bases map to TRBD1. The CDR3 consists of 17 residues. V shed 0 bases and J 3 bases; nucleotides not matched to a gene: 10. Germline CDR1 is LGHNA and CDR2 is YSLEER. The CDR3 here is CASSQDQGGGTDYGYTF. The CDR3 DNA is TGCGCCAGCAGCCAAGATCAGGGGGGAGGGACGGACTATGGCTACACCTTC.

This sequence joins TRBV11-3 and TRBJ2-3; a possible D gene is TRBD2 (5 bases). The CDR3 spans 17 residues. Between the trimmed V and J ends, which lost 1 base and 4 bases, there was a span of 18 bases. From germline, CDR1 is SGHNT and CDR2 YENEEA. The CDR3 DNA reads as TGTGCCAGCAGCTTAGGCTCCCGCGAGAAGGGAGCAGATACGCAGTATTTT. As protein: CASSLGSREKGADTQYF.